These T cell receptor beta chains were read from a single sample in a study of T cells after yellow fever vaccination. TCRdb reprocessed the 5' RACE reads via MiXCR and lists one record per CDR3 protein. The data hold 340,000 or so distinct CDR3 sequences, with approximately 12% observed a single time. The sequencing used CD4+ T cells sorted from PBMCs, collected 15 days after the yellow fever booster vaccination. The receptors were sampled from a man between 18 and 35 years old who received the YFV17D yellow fever vaccine. The CDR3 runs from the conserved cysteine through the conserved F or W. D genes are given only for firm matches. A clone size is listed for some rows: how often the clone was seen (once, few, many), or a class if it is expanded.

d_call | clone_size | j_call | v_call | cdr3_aa | cdr3_nt
. | few | TRBJ2-5 | TRBV7-6 | CASSVQGIGGQETQYF | TGTGCCAGCAGCGTACAGGGAATTGGGGGCCAAGAGACCCAGTACTTC
. | few | TRBJ2-3 | TRBV10-3 | CAIRDTWAGDTQYF | TGTGCCATCAGGGACACCTGGGCCGGCGATACGCAGTATTTT
. | few | TRBJ1-1 | TRBV4-1 | CASSQEGPPTVNTEAFF | TGCGCCAGCAGCCAAGAAGGTCCACCAACGGTTAACACTGAAGCTTTCTTT
TRBD1 | few | TRBJ1-5 | TRBV12-3/TRBV12-4 | CASSTQGAGSQPQHF | TGTGCCAGCAGCACCCAGGGGGCCGGGAGTCAGCCCCAGCATTTT
TRBD2 | few | TRBJ2-1 | TRBV11-1 | CASSLARGTSGDNEQFF | TGTGCCAGCAGCTTAGCGCGTGGGACTAGCGGGGACAATGAGCAGTTCTTC
. | once | TRBJ2-3 | TRBV2 | CASRMGDTQYF | TGTGCCAGCCGCATGGGTGATACGCAGTATTTT
. | few | TRBJ1-1 | TRBV29-1 | CSVEGNLGGAAFF | TGCAGCGTTGAAGGTAATCTTGGCGGTGCCGCGTTCTTT
TRBD1 | few | TRBJ1-2 | TRBV7-3 | CASGTGGNYGYTF | TGTGCCAGCGGGACAGGGGGTAACTATGGCTACACCTTC
. | . | TRBJ2-7 | TRBV18 | CASSPVNHEQYF | TGTGCCAGCTCACCAGTAAACCACGAGCAGTACTTC
. | few | TRBJ2-2 | TRBV28 | CASSLGGPRRNTGELFF | TGTGCCAGCAGTTTGGGTGGTCCGAGGCGGAACACCGGGGAGCTGTTTTTT
. | few | TRBJ2-5 | TRBV28 | CASRWTVQETQYF | TGTGCCAGCCGATGGACAGTCCAAGAGACCCAGTACTTC
TRBD2 | few | TRBJ2-3 | TRBV7-2 | CASSLARTSGSFTDTQYF | TGTGCCAGCAGCTTAGCGCGGACTAGCGGGTCCTTCACAGATACGCAGTATTTT
. | . | TRBJ2-2 | TRBV4-2 | CASSRPGAGELFF | TGTGCCAGCAGCCGGCCCGGAGCCGGGGAGCTGTTTTTT
. | . | TRBJ2-5 | TRBV4-1 | CASSLPQSGETQYF | TGCGCCAGCAGCCTACCACAATCTGGAGAGACCCAGTACTTC
. | few | TRBJ2-5 | TRBV12-3/TRBV12-4 | CASSGSGDQETQYF | TGTGCCAGCAGTGGGTCAGGGGACCAAGAGACCCAGTACTTC
TRBD1 | few | TRBJ2-3 | TRBV18 | CASSLLGQGARGDTQYF | TGTGCCAGCTCACTCCTGGGACAGGGGGCCCGCGGAGATACGCAGTATTTT
. | . | TRBJ2-3 | TRBV5-1 | CASSRYSDSLGDTQYF | TGCGCCAGCAGCCGTTACTCGGACTCCCTCGGGGATACGCAGTATTTT
. | few | TRBJ1-4 | TRBV30 | CAWSPGSGEKLFF | TGTGCCTGGAGCCCGGGGTCGGGAGAAAAACTGTTTTTT
. | many | TRBJ1-5 | TRBV7-9 | CASSSDSYQPQHF | TGTGCCAGCAGCTCGGACAGCTATCAGCCCCAGCATTTT
. | . | TRBJ2-5 | TRBV11-2 | CASSLSPTETQYF | TGTGCCAGCAGCCTTAGCCCCACGGAGACCCAGTACTTC
TRBD1 | few | TRBJ1-3 | TRBV4-3 | CASSQDWTGDAGNTIYF | TGCGCCAGCAGCCAAGATTGGACAGGGGACGCTGGAAACACCATATATTTT
. | . | TRBJ1-2 | TRBV18 | CASLDSRNYGYTF | TGTGCCAGCTTGGACAGTCGGAACTATGGCTACACCTTC
. | . | TRBJ2-5 | TRBV5-4 | CASSFRNPGGETQYF | TGTGCCAGCAGCTTTCGTAACCCTGGAGGAGAGACCCAGTACTTC
. | few | TRBJ2-5 | TRBV7-2 | CASSLPGRQETQYF | TGTGCCAGCAGCTTACCAGGGCGCCAAGAGACCCAGTACTTC
TRBD2 | few | TRBJ2-3 | TRBV29-1 | CSVDSPGLGSDTQYF | TGCAGCGTTGATTCGCCGGGACTAGGTTCAGATACGCAGTATTTT
TRBD1 | few | TRBJ2-1 | TRBV5-1 | CASSLEGQRHNEQFF | TGCGCCAGCAGCTTGGAGGGACAGCGTCACAATGAGCAGTTCTTC
. | few | TRBJ2-1 | TRBV7-9 | CASSLRELPPYEQFF | TGTGCCAGCAGCCTCAGGGAACTTCCTCCCTATGAGCAGTTCTTC